Following are 2 T cell receptor beta chains from one sample sequenced in a study of blood T cells in healthy people across ages. Alongside a J-beta primer mix, a sample-barcoded 5' primer served in a second PCR lasting about 7 to 11 cycles. A single record per CDR3 protein comes from TCRdb applying MiXCR to the 5' RACE reads. This table has about 680,000 distinct CDR3 sequences, around 49% appearing once. The specimen was blood. The receptors originated from a woman aged 55-69 years in good health.

The chain is built from TRBV28 and TRBJ2-4; the D gene is possibly TRBD1 (6 bases). The CDR3 consists of 23 residues. The ends were cut back, 6 bases at V and 0 bases at J, with 36 bases in the middle. The germline V gene has CDR1 MDHEN and CDR2 SYDVKM. For the CDR3, the DNA is TGTGCCAGCAGCAACGGGGACATAACGCCGGGACACCCGAAGACCATAGCCAAAAACATTCAGTACTTC. Translation gives CASSNGDITPGHPKTIAKNIQYF. The full variable domain, its missing parts supplied by reference TRBV28 and TRBJ2-4, is DVKVTQSSRYLVKRTGEKVFLECVQDMDHENMFWYRQDPGLGLRLIYFSYDVKMKEKGDIPEGYSVSREKKERFSLILESASTNQTSMYLCASSNGDITPGHPKTIAKNIQYFGAGTRLSVL.

The chain is built from TRBV11-2 and TRBJ2-5, with 13 positions matching TRBD2. This CDR3 is built from 18 residues. V dropped 4 bases and J dropped 11; count of bases not matched to a gene: 19. CDR1 is SGHAT, CDR2 FQNNGV, per germline. This chain's CDR3 is CASSSTSGRLLGPNEQYF. The CDR3 nucleotides read TGTGCCAGCAGCTCGACTAGCGGGAGGCTTCTAGGGCCCAATGAGCAGTACTTC.